This T cell receptor (beta chain) emerged from a study of cytomegalovirus exposure and HLA in healthy donors. Regarding the study as a whole: Sequencing artifact likely explains a cluster of highly shared sequence variants.

Sampled while nominally healthy, donors likely had unrecorded immune exposures. In the PCR, 60 Vbeta and 13 Jbeta primers were used. Assay: immunoSEQ multiplex PCR; the TCRdb copy retains only in-frame clones and omits some. The sample includes around 150,000 clones, 80% seen only once; the top ten take approximately 4.5%. With regard to this clone: Its antigen is not known.

The germline V gene has CDR1 SGDLS and CDR2 YYNGEE. The V segment lost 1 base and the J segment 6 bases; nucleotides outside the gene matches: 4. CDR3 length: 15 residues. The chain carries TRBV9 and TRBJ2-1; 10 positions agree with TRBD2. The sequenced material came from PBMCs. This TCR came from a man younger than 45 in good health and CMV-seronegative. CDR3 in amino acids: CASSVSGGEGNEQFF. The DNA for the CDR3 is TGTGCCAGCAGCGTAAGCGGGGGGGAAGGCAATGAGCAGTTCTTC.